The sequence of this T cell receptor (beta chain) was determined in a study of blood T cell repertoires in COVID-19. The overall study: The study drew acute and convalescent COVID-19 samples from the United States, Italy and Spain. PBMCs, B-cell-depleted T cells, or T cells provided the cDNA or gDNA that made up the material.

Original processing notes: Estimation of nucleated cell counts relied on the amplification of reference gene primers. TCRdb keeps only in-frame clones here, not all; method: immunoSEQ multiplex PCR. V and J calls and clone size are copied from that table; D and trimming were computed from the DNA. The sample lists about 110,000 clones, about 80% occurring once. Sequenced sample: peripheral blood. The sequence was collected from a woman aged 55-75 years with acute or convalescent COVID-19.

CDR3 amino acids: CASSEGGLGGELFF. The CDR3 nucleotides read TGTGCCAGCAGTGAAGGCGGCCTGGGCGGGGAGCTGTTTTTT. V is TRBV6-1 and J is TRBJ2-2; D is unclear. This CDR3 is built from 14 residues. Germline lookup yields CDR1 MNHNS and CDR2 SASEGT. V was cut by 1 base and J by 7 bases, with 10 bases left in between.